This paragraph covers one T cell receptor beta chain sequence. The CDR3 is 15 residues long. CDR1 is MNHEY and CDR2 is SMNVEV in the germline V gene (reference sequence). Trimming removed 3 bases from V and 0 bases from J, with 12 bases in between. Repertoires were generated with immunoSEQ multiplex PCR, while TCRdb's copy carries only in-frame clones and drops some. The sample yields tens of thousands of clones, approximately 81% seen once. This entry is derived from a study of T cell responses to AZD1222 COVID-19 vaccine. The V call is TRBV27, the J call TRBJ2-7; D is perhaps TRBD1 (6 bases). The receptor comes from an adult in good health. The sequences come from peripheral blood, collected on day 0 of AZD1222 vaccination. CDR3 protein: CASSFGATGSYEQYF. DNA of the CDR3: TGTGCCAGCAGTTTTGGCGCGACAGGCTCCTACGAGCAGTACTTC.